This T cell receptor beta chain was identified in a study of beta chain features in type 1 diabetes. V lost 2 bases and J 0 bases, leaving 13 bases between the germline ends. CDR3 length equals 15 residues. Germline loops: CDR1 SQVTM, CDR2 ANQGSEA. The investigators reverse transcribed all of the isolated RNA, so they sequenced expressed TCRB transcripts. The protocol was immunoSEQ multiplex PCR, while the TCRdb copy is restricted to in-frame clones and leaves out a portion. The table records roughly 240,000 clones, roughly an eighth of them present only once. The sequence was collected from a woman aged 40-49 years in good health. Sequencing used naive CD4+ T cells from blood. V is TRBV29-1 and J is TRBJ1-1, with D unresolved. Here the CDR3 DNA reads TGCAGCGTTGAAAGCATCCGGGGTTTGAACACTGAAGCTTTCTTT. This sequence encodes CSVESIRGLNTEAFF.